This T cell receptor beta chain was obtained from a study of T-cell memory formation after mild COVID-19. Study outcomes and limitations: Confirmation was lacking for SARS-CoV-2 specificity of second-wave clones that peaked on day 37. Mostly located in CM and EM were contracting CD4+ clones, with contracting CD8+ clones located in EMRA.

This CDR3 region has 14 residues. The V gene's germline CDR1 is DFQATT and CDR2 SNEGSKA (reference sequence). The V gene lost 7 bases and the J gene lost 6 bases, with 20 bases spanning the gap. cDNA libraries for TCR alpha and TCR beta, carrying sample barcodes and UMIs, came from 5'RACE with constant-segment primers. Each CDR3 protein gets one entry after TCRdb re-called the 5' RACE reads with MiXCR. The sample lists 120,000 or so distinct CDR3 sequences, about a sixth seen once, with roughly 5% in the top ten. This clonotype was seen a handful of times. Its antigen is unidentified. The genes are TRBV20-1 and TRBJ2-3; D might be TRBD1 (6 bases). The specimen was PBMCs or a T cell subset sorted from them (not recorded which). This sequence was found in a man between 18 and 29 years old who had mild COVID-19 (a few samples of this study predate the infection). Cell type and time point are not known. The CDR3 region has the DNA TGCAGTGACGACGGTTTGCAGCAGGGGGATACGCAGTATTTT. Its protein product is CSDDGLQQGDTQYF.